This TCR beta chain was profiled in a study of blood T cells in healthy people across ages. Whole-study findings and limits: TCR beta diversity correlated strongly with naive T cell percentage. Getting older went along with TCR beta diversity per million T cells dropping roughly linearly.

Worth noting for this clonotype: Its antigen is as yet unknown.

Next came a second PCR, run for about 6 to 11 cycles, which used a sample-barcoded 5' primer along with a J-beta primer mix. TCRdb re-called the 5' RACE reads with MiXCR, one entry per CDR3 protein. The sample consists of about 840,000 distinct CDR3 sequences, approximately 32% of them appearing once. The CDR3 consists of 17 residues. V dropped 5 bases and J dropped 0 bases, with 17 bases sitting between them. Germline CDR1 reads MNHEY; CDR2 reads SVGEGT. The sample also formed part of further work on T cells of mothers and their children. As that report states: Extracted RNA, in its entirety, went into cDNA synthesis at approximately 1.5 ug per 15 ul. Reads obtained per mother exceeded 8.5 million TCR beta CDR3 reads, with approximately 3 million obtained per child.

The chain has TRBV6-2 or TRBV6-3 and TRBJ1-5; no clear D. Sequenced input: blood. The source is a woman aged 40 to 49 in good health. The CDR3 DNA reads as TGTGCCAGCAGTCCCTTCAGGACCGTATATAGCAATCAGCCCCAGCATTTT. Translated, it gives CASSPFRTVYSNQPQHF.